Sequencing of this T cell receptor (beta chain) was carried out in a study of spatial heterogeneity in lung cancer. TCRdb re-called the 5' RACE reads with MiXCR, one entry per CDR3 protein. Here the sample spans about 42,000 distinct CDR3 sequences, under 7.5% being singletons. In its sample, this clonotype was seen a few times. Documented time point: sample taken at primary tumor resection. The donors were 55 to 85 patients with non-small cell lung cancer that was early-stage and untreated. From tumor, nontumor lung or frozen PBMC, whole RNA was taken unsorted for sequencing. V shed 0 bases and J shed 2 bases, with 8 bases lying between them. Germline-derived CDR1 and CDR2 are SGHAT and FQNNGV. This CDR3 contains 14 residues.

Sample: PBMCs, taken at surgery. This chain connects TRBV11-2 to TRBJ2-7, with D perhaps TRBD1 (5 bases). The clonotype comes from a female donor with early-stage non-small cell lung cancer. CDR3 coding DNA: TGTGCCAGCAGCTTAGACAGGGCCACCTACGAGCAGTACTTC. Translating gives CASSLDRATYEQYF. Full variable domain (remainder filled in from reference TRBV11-2 and TRBJ2-7): EAGVAQSPRYKIIEKRQSVAFWCNPISGHATLYWYQQILGQGPKLLIQFQNNGVVDDSQLPKDRFSAERLKGVDSTLKIQPAKLEDSAVYLCASSLDRATYEQYFGPGTRLTVT.